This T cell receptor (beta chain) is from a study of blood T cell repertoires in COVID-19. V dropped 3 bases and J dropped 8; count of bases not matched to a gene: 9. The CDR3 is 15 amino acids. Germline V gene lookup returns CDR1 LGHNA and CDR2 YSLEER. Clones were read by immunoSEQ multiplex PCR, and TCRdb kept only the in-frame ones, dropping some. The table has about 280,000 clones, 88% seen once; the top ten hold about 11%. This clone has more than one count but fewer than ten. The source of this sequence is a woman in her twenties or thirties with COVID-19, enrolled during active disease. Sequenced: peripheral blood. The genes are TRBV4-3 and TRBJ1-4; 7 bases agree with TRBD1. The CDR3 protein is CASSQGDRDYEKLFF. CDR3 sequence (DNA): TGCGCCAGCAGCCAGGGAGACAGGGATTACGAAAAACTGTTTTTT.